A single sample gave rise to the 21 T cell receptor beta chains below, sequenced in a study of cytomegalovirus exposure and HLA in healthy donors. Primers: 60 Vbeta forward and 13 Jbeta reverse. The protocol was immunoSEQ multiplex PCR, while the TCRdb copy is restricted to in-frame clones and leaves out a portion. Altogether 100,000 to 150,000 clones are present, 70% to 85% being singletons, with the ten largest covering approximately 1.5%. Sequencing used PBMCs. All receptors come from a female donor in good health and CMV-seronegative.

The gene calls are TRBV2 and TRBJ2-7; tentatively, D is TRBD1 (5 bases). The CDR3 consists of 13 residues. Germline V gives CDR1 SNHLY, CDR2 FYNNEI. V lost 6 bases and J lost 2, with 11 bases in between. The CDR3 loop reads CASRYDSAYEQYF. CDR3 bases: TGTGCCAGCAGATATGACAGCGCCTACGAGCAGTACTTC.

This chain uses TRBV7-2 with TRBJ2-7, with D maybe TRBD2 (6 bases). Germline V gene data show CDR1 as SGHTA and CDR2 as FQGNSA. Deletions cut 5 bases from V and 4 bases from J, with 18 bases between. The CDR3 contains 15 residues. The CDR3 DNA is TGTGCCAGCAGCCCGTCTAGCGCCAACGAATACGAGCAGTACTTC. It specifies CASSPSSANEYEQYF.

V usage is TRBV27 and J usage is TRBJ2-7; a weak D match, TRBD1 (6 bases). CDR3 length equals 13 residues. The ends were cut back, 4 bases at V and 9 bases at J, with 16 bases in the middle. From germline, CDR1 is MNHEY and CDR2 SMNVEV (reference sequence). The CDR3 nucleotides are TGTGCCAGCAGTTCGAACAGGGTCCACGGGCAGTACTTC. Translated, it gives CASSSNRVHGQYF.

This clone came up a few times. The CDR3 here is CASSFGTGGGSYNEQFF. CDR3 nucleotides: TGTGCCAGCAGCTTTGGGACAGGGGGCGGCTCCTACAATGAGCAGTTCTTC. This chain connects TRBV5-4 to TRBJ2-1; 12 bases align to TRBD1. The CDR3 runs 17 residues. J lost 0 bases, V lost 2 bases, and 3 bases had no gene match. Germline CDR1 and CDR2: SGHNT and YYREEE (reference sequence).

The genes are TRBV6-5 and TRBJ1-5; TRBD1 is a possible D gene (5 bases). Germline-derived CDR1 and CDR2 are MNHEY and SVGAGI. The CDR3 extends over 12 amino acids. Trimming took off 5 bases at V and 9 bases at J, with 11 bases between the two ends. The CDR3 nucleotides are TGTGCCAGCAGTGCCCGTACAGGGCCCCAGCATTTT. It yields the protein CASSARTGPQHF.

This chain joins TRBV5-1 and TRBJ2-7; 8 bases agree with TRBD1. Germline CDR1 SGHRS, CDR2 YFSETQ. V lost 3 bases and J lost 5; bases outside the gene matches: 7. The CDR3 length is 14 residues. In DNA form, the CDR3 reads TGCGCCAGCAGCTCAGGACAGGGTACCAACGAGCAGTACTTC. This sequence encodes CASSSGQGTNEQYF.

The rearrangement joins TRBV6-4 to TRBJ2-5; possible D gene TRBD1, 6 bases. Trimming shortened V by 6 bases and J by 2 bases, and 19 bases separated the two germline ends. Germline V gene sequence: CDR1 MRHNA, CDR2 SNTAGT. CDR3 length: 16 residues. The CDR3 sequence is CASRPDRRGWQETQYF. The CDR3 DNA follows: TGTGCCAGCAGACCCGACAGGCGAGGGTGGCAAGAGACCCAGTACTTC.

The CDR3 is CATERETQYF. The CDR3 DNA reads as TGTGCCACTGAGAGGGAGACCCAGTACTTC. J is TRBJ2-5 and V is TRBV28; D unclear. The ends were cut back, 10 bases at V and 5 bases at J, with 8 bases in the middle. The CDR3 has 10 residues. Germline CDR1 and CDR2: MDHEN and SYDVKM.

This clone was counted between two and nine times. V is TRBV7-2 and J is TRBJ1-1, with D maybe TRBD1 (6 bases). V shed 5 bases and J shed 4 bases, with 14 bases lying between them. The CDR3 is made up of 14 amino acids. The germline V gene has CDR1 SGHTA and CDR2 FQGNSA. The CDR3 bases are TGTGCCAGCAGCCAACAGGGATTGAGCACTGAAGCTTTCTTT. Its translation: CASSQQGLSTEAFF.

V is TRBV27 and J is TRBJ2-2; D is possibly TRBD1 (6 bases). The CDR3 covers 18 residues. V gave up 4 bases and J gave up 1 base, with 19 bases separating them. CDR1 MNHEY and CDR2 SMNVEV come from the germline V gene (reference sequence). The CDR3 nucleotides read TGTGCCAGCAGTTCCCTGACAGGCCGCTTTCTGAACACCGGGGAGCTGTTTTTT. It specifies CASSSLTGRFLNTGELFF.

The CDR3 nucleotides are TGTGCCAGCACCCTAGTACAAGAGACCCAGTACTTC. Its translation: CASTLVQETQYF. The J gene is TRBJ2-5, the V gene TRBV7-2; D gene unclear. Germline V gene lookup returns CDR1 SGHTA and CDR2 FQGNSA. Trimming took 7 bases from V and 2 from J, leaving 8 bases between them. This CDR3 has 12 amino acids.

The rearrangement links TRBV27 to TRBJ1-2; possibly TRBD1 for D (6 bases). The V end lost 5 bases, the J end lost 5 bases, and 12 bases lay between the germline ends. The CDR3 is 13 residues long. Germline V gene sequence: CDR1 MNHEY, CDR2 SMNVEV (reference sequence). CDR3 in amino acids: CASSGVQGYGYTF. CDR3 DNA sequence: TGTGCCAGCAGTGGCGTTCAGGGGTATGGCTACACCTTC.

The chain has TRBV5-4 and TRBJ2-1, with TRBD2 matching over 13 bases. The CDR3 is made up of 16 amino acids. Per the germline V gene, CDR1 is SGHNT and CDR2 is YYREEE (reference sequence). V lost 1 base, J lost 2 bases, and 0 bases stayed unmatched. The CDR3 DNA is TGTGCCAGCAGCTTGACTAGCGGGAGGGCCTACAATGAGCAGTTCTTC. Translating it yields CASSLTSGRAYNEQFF.

This chain uses TRBV5-1 with TRBJ2-1; 12 nucleotides align to TRBD2. The CDR3 spans 15 residues. In germline, CDR1 is SGHRS, CDR2 YFSETQ. After removal of 4 bases from V and 3 bases from J, the junction contained 2 bases not matched to a gene. CDR3 protein: CASSTGLAGYNEQFF. DNA of the CDR3: TGCGCCAGCAGCACGGGACTAGCGGGCTACAATGAGCAGTTCTTC.

The chain joins TRBV5-4 to TRBJ2-5, with 8 bases matching TRBD1. The CDR3 is made up of 15 amino acids. CDR1 SGHNT and CDR2 YYREEE come from the germline V gene (reference sequence). Trimming took 4 bases from V and 5 from J; bases not matched to a gene: 10. The CDR3 nucleotides are TGTGCCAGCAGCACACAGGGGGGACGGGGCGAGACCCAGTACTTC. Residues: CASSTQGGRGETQYF.

The chain uses TRBV21-1 and TRBJ2-7; the table calls TRBD1, which could not be checked here. TRBV21-1 is given as a pseudogene. This CDR3 comprises 14 residues. Written as DNA, the CDR3 is TGTGCCAGCAGCAAATTTATGGACAGACTCCAGCAGTACTTC. As protein: CASSKFMDRLQQYF.

The chain has TRBV9 and TRBJ1-3; a weak D match, TRBD1 (5 bases). The CDR3 is 13 residues long. The germline V gene encodes CDR1 SGDLS and CDR2 YYNGEE. The ends were cut back, 2 bases at V and 10 bases at J, with 13 bases in the middle. This chain's CDR3 is CASSVAQGSTIYF. The CDR3 bases are TGTGCCAGCAGCGTCGCTCAGGGATCTACCATATATTTT.

The chain recombines TRBV11-2 with TRBJ1-1; 7 nucleotides agree with TRBD1. The germline V gene encodes CDR1 SGHAT and CDR2 FQNNGV. Trimming removed 0 bases from V and 3 bases from J; junction bases left unmatched: 4. This CDR3 is built from 15 residues. CDR3 bases: TGTGCCAGCAGCTTAGATCAAGGACAGGACACTGAAGCTTTCTTT. Amino acids: CASSLDQGQDTEAFF.

On this clone itself: Other DNA sequences in the same sample also yield this CDR3. This chain connects TRBV28 to TRBJ1-2; TRBD1 aligns across 8 bases. In germline, CDR1 is MDHEN, CDR2 SYDVKM. The CDR3 loop spans 15 amino acids. Losses at the gene ends were 2 bases for V and 1 base for J; bases not matched to a gene: 3. The CDR3 region is CASSLPGQGNYGYTF. CDR3 DNA sequence: TGTGCCAGCAGTTTACCCGGACAGGGTAACTATGGCTACACCTTC.

Of note for this clone: Other DNA sequences from this sample encode an identical CDR3 as well. V is TRBV27 and J is TRBJ1-5, with no clear D. Germline CDR1 reads MNHEY; CDR2 reads SMNVEV (reference sequence). The CDR3 spans 14 residues. V gave up 2 bases and J gave up 0 bases, with 5 bases separating them. DNA for the CDR3: TGTGCCAGCAGTTTACGCTATAGCAATCAGCCCCAGCATTTT. The encoded protein is CASSLRYSNQPQHF.

A note on this clone: One end of the junction fails to match germline, which may point to a read error. The chain couples TRBV5-4 to TRBJ2-6; TRBD1 agrees at 9 bases. The germline CDR1 and CDR2 sequences are SGHNT and YYREEE (reference sequence). The CDR3 is 18 amino acids. The CDR3 sequence: CASSWGTGFFSWANVLTF. The CDR3 region has the DNA TGTGCCAGCAGCTGGGGGACAGGGTTTTTCTCTTGGGCCAACGTCCTGACTTTC.